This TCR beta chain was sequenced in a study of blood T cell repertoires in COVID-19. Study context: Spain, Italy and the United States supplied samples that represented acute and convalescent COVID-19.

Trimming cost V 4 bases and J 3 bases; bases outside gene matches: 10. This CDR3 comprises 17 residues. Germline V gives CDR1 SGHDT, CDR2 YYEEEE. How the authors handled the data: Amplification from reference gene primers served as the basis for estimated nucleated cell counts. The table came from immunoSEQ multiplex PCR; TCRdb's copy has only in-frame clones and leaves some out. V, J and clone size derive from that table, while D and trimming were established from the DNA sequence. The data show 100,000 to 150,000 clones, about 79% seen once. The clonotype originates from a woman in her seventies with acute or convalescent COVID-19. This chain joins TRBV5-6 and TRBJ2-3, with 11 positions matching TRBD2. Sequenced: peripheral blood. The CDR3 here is CASSNSGGALKTDTQYF. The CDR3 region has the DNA TGTGCCAGCAGCAATAGCGGGGGGGCCTTAAAGACAGATACGCAGTATTTT.